This T cell receptor (beta chain) comes out of a study of graft-versus-host responses after intestinal transplantation. General study points: High graft-versus-host to host-versus-graft clonal ratios were found in allografts of patients who had graft-donor T cell macrochimerism.

The method was immunoSEQ multiplex PCR; TCRdb's version includes in-frame clones alone and lacks a portion of them. The repertoire consists of under 25,000 clones, with roughly 82% occurring once and the leading ten covering roughly 0.99%. Concerning this clone itself: Its antigen is undetermined.

Trimming removed 1 base from V and 5 bases from J, with 17 bases in between. The CDR3 has 16 residues. CDR1 MGHRA and CDR2 YSYEKL come from the germline V gene. The input for sequencing was unstimulated CD8+ T cells sorted from spleen or lymph node cells, taken before transplant. This receptor was obtained from a human donor who was the organ donor for an intestinal transplant. The chain uses TRBV4-1 and TRBJ2-5; D is perhaps TRBD2 (6 bases). The CDR3 bases are TGCGCCAGCAGCCAAGGCCCTACGTCTGGGAGGGAGACCCAGTACTTC. Translated: CASSQGPTSGRETQYF.